The 14 T cell receptor beta chains listed next were all sequenced from one sample in a study of tumor T cells in aggressive B-cell lymphoma. Only in-frame clones appear in the TCRdb table, and some are missing; sequencing was by immunoSEQ multiplex PCR. This sample has 3,900 or so clones, with about nine tenths found just once. Sequences were obtained from tumor tissue. The receptor source for this set is an adult with diffuse large B cell lymphoma.

The genes are TRBV20-1 and TRBJ1-2, with D possibly TRBD1 on 5 matching bases. Germline loops: CDR1 DFQATT, CDR2 SNEGSKA (reference sequence). V was trimmed by 8 bases and J by 5 bases, leaving 9 bases between them. CDR3 size: 10 residues. For the CDR3, the DNA is TGCAGTATCCCAGGGTATGGCTACACCTTC. Its protein is CSIPGYGYTF.

The chain joins TRBV7-2 to TRBJ1-6; 7 nucleotides agree with TRBD1. The ends lost 8 bases at V and 6 bases at J; junction bases unmatched: 4. The CDR3 covers 13 residues. Per the germline V gene, CDR1 is SGHTA and CDR2 is FQGNSA. CDR3 residues: CASRQGGNSPLHF. DNA for the CDR3: TGTGCCAGCCGACAGGGAGGTAATTCACCCCTCCACTTT. Together with reference TRBV7-2 and TRBJ1-6, the CDR3 gives the full variable domain: GAGVSQSPSNKVTEKGKDVELRCDPISGHTALYWYRQSLGQGLEFLIYFQGNSAPDKSGLPSDRFSAERTGGSVSTLTIQRTQQEDSAVYLCASRQGGNSPLHFGNGTRLTVT.

The sample holds one count of this clone. V usage is TRBV6-5 and J usage is TRBJ1-2, with D perhaps matching TRBD1 (5 bases). Trimming stripped 6 bases from V and 8 bases from J, with 10 bases between. Germline values: CDR1 MNHEY, CDR2 SVGAGI. The CDR3 runs to 11 residues. DNA for the CDR3: TGTGCCAGCAGGGGGGGACTGGGCTACACCTTC. Translating it yields CASRGGLGYTF.

V and J are TRBV4-3 and TRBJ2-2; D is unclear. CDR1 is LGHNA, CDR2 YSLEER, per germline. The CDR3 runs 14 residues. Trimming removed 6 bases at V and 4 bases at J, with 12 bases between. The DNA for the CDR3 is TGCGCCAGCAGTCCTTACCACTCCACCGGGGAGCTGTTTTTT. The encoded protein is CASSPYHSTGELFF.

The chain links TRBV7-9 to TRBJ1-1, with D hard to call. Germline V lookup: CDR1 SEHNR, CDR2 FQNEAQ (reference sequence). The CDR3 runs 14 residues. Trimming stripped 1 base from V and 4 bases from J, with 10 bases between. The CDR3 sequence: CASSLGPVSTEAFF. CDR3 nucleotide sequence: TGTGCCAGCAGCTTAGGCCCGGTCTCCACTGAAGCTTTCTTT.

In DNA form, the CDR3 reads TGTGCCAGCAGTTCTAAGAACACTGAAGCTTTCTTT. Protein product: CASSSKNTEAFF. The V call is TRBV6-5, the J call TRBJ1-1; D is ambiguous. Trimming removed 4 bases at V and 1 base at J, with 4 bases between. The germline CDR1 and CDR2 sequences are MNHEY and SVGAGI. The CDR3 is made up of 12 amino acids.

This clone was seen a handful of times. The chain joins TRBV7-9 to TRBJ1-4; 7 bases match TRBD1. Looked up from germline, CDR1 is SEHNR and CDR2 is FQNEAQ (reference sequence). The CDR3 length is 17 residues. The V and J ends lost 5 bases and 5 bases, in that order; junction bases with no gene match: 14. Here the CDR3 reads CASSRGDSLTLNEKLFF. The CDR3 DNA is TGTGCCAGCAGCCGAGGGGACAGCCTTACTTTGAATGAAAAACTGTTTTTT. Based on the CDR3 plus reference TRBV7-9 and TRBJ1-4, the full variable domain is DTGVSQNPRHKITKRGQNVTFRCDPISEHNRLYWYRQTLGQGPEFLTYFQNEAQLEKSRLLSDRFSAERPKGSFSTLEIQRTEQGDSAMYLCASSRGDSLTLNEKLFFGSGTQLSVL.

Points on this clone: The sample holds other DNA sequences that translate to the same CDR3. The chain links TRBV29-1 to TRBJ1-2, with 7 bases aligning to TRBD1. The germline V gene has CDR1 SQVTM and CDR2 ANQGSEA. This CDR3 contains 13 residues. Unmatched junction bases numbered 7, after V lost 4 bases and J lost 5 bases. The CDR3 here is CSVVWTGNYGYTF. The CDR3 region has the DNA TGCAGCGTTGTTTGGACAGGAAATTATGGCTACACCTTC.

This sequence joins TRBV7-6 and TRBJ2-1; the D is unclear. V was cut by 3 bases and J by 8 bases, with 11 bases left in between. This CDR3 comprises 13 residues. The germline gives CDR1 SGHVS, CDR2 FNYEAQ. The CDR3 nucleotides are TGTGCCAGCAGCTTTGGAGAATGGCATGAGCAGTTCTTC. It is translated as CASSFGEWHEQFF.

This clone appeared once. V and J are TRBV28 and TRBJ2-2, with a weak D call TRBD1 (6 bases). Deletions cut 6 bases from V and 6 bases from J, with 14 bases between. Germline lookup yields CDR1 MDHEN and CDR2 SYDVKM. CDR3 size: 14 residues. CDR3 in amino acids: CASSSDRFSGELFF. DNA of the CDR3: TGTGCCAGCAGCTCGGACAGATTCTCCGGGGAGCTGTTTTTT.

This clone has only one observation. This rearrangement joins TRBV15 to TRBJ1-5, with TRBD1 identical over 10 bases. Germline lookup yields CDR1 LNHNV and CDR2 YYDKDF (reference sequence). V lost 5 bases and J lost 5; bases outside the gene matches: 9. The CDR3 is 16 amino acids. Here the CDR3 DNA reads TGTGCCACCAGCGGGATCGGGACAGGGGTCGATCAGCCCCAGCATTTT. Translation gives CATSGIGTGVDQPQHF.

J is TRBJ2-2 and V is TRBV10-3; 10 bases align to TRBD2. The J segment lost 3 bases and the V segment lost 10 bases, leaving 14 bases of the junction unmatched. Per germline, CDR1 ENHRY and CDR2 SYGVKD. The CDR3 spans 17 residues. The CDR3 reads CATDASGGARDTGELFF. The CDR3 DNA is TGTGCCACCGACGCAAGCGGGGGGGCTAGGGACACCGGGGAGCTGTTTTTT.

This rearrangement joins TRBV5-8 to TRBJ2-7; 8 nucleotides line up with TRBD1. J gave up 5 bases and V 3 bases, and 7 bases lay outside the gene matches. The CDR3 length is 14 residues. Germline loops: CDR1 SGHTS, CDR2 YDEGEE. DNA of the CDR3: TGTGCCAGCAGCTCCCCGGACAGGGTCGACGAGCAGTACTTC. Translating it yields CASSSPDRVDEQYF.

This clone was detected only once. V gene TRBV9 combines with J gene TRBJ2-1; D is ambiguous. Germline loops: CDR1 SGDLS, CDR2 YYNGEE. CDR3 length equals 14 residues. Deletions cut 0 bases from V and 1 base from J, with 5 bases between. The CDR3 is CASSVGSSYNEQFF. The CDR3 DNA is TGTGCCAGCAGCGTAGGTTCGTCCTACAATGAGCAGTTCTTC.